This T cell receptor beta chain was recovered during a study of blood T cell repertoires in COVID-19. Background on the study: The origin of the acute and convalescent COVID-19 samples was the United States, Italy and Spain.

The ends lost 6 bases at V and 0 bases at J; junction bases unmatched: 9. Germline V lookup: CDR1 SNHLY, CDR2 FYNNEI. CDR3 length: 16 residues. In the authors' workflow: Amplified reference gene primers provided the basis for estimating nucleated cell counts. The protocol was immunoSEQ multiplex PCR, while the TCRdb copy is restricted to in-frame clones and leaves out a portion. That table gives V, J and clone size, and the DNA gave D and trimming. The data show about 140,000 clones, more than 75% seen once. The sequence was obtained from a human donor in a cohort sampled during active COVID-19. Material: peripheral blood. The genes are TRBV2 and TRBJ2-3; 7 nucleotides match TRBD1. The CDR3 nucleotides read TGTGCCAGCAGCCGCCGACAGGGTCAGAGCACAGATACGCAGTATTTT. Protein: CASSRRQGQSTDTQYF.